A selection of T cell receptor beta chains follows, all from one sample in a study of cytomegalovirus exposure and HLA in healthy donors. Profiled with immunoSEQ multiplex PCR; TCRdb holds only in-frame clones, not every one. The data hold 150,000 to 200,000 clones, with 81% observed a single time. What was sequenced was PBMCs. These TCRs come from a man between 35 and 55 years old in good health and CMV-seropositive. The CDR3 runs from the conserved cysteine through the conserved F or W. D genes are given only for firm matches. Size is stated for part of the rows, as once, few or many counts, or as a class when the clone is expanded.

v_call	clone_size	d_call	j_call	cdr3_aa	cdr3_nt
TRBV4-3	few	-	TRBJ2-3	CASSQLITDTQYF	TGCGCCAGCAGCCAATTAATCACAGATACGCAGTATTTT
TRBV27	-	-	TRBJ1-5	CASSPTGSNQPQHF	TGTGCCAGCAGTCCGACAGGTAGCAATCAGCCCCAGCATTTT
TRBV28	few	-	TRBJ2-7	CASSLESTYEQYF	TGTGCCAGCAGTTTAGAGTCAACCTACGAGCAGTACTTC
TRBV7-9	-	-	TRBJ2-2	CASSPETGELFF	TGTGCCAGCAGCCCAGAAACCGGGGAGCTGTTTTTT
TRBV14	-	TRBD2	TRBJ2-3	CASSQDRRLAESTDTQYF	TGTGCCAGCAGCCAAGATCGCCGACTAGCGGAAAGCACAGATACGCAGTATTTT
TRBV4-1	-	TRBD1	TRBJ2-7	CASSQRTGSSYEQYF	TGCGCCAGCAGCCAAAGGACAGGGAGCTCCTACGAGCAGTACTTC
TRBV27	-	-	TRBJ1-1	CASSLGQGYTEAFF	TGTGCCAGCAGTTTAGGGCAGGGTTACACTGAAGCTTTCTTT
TRBV29-1	-	TRBD1	TRBJ2-5	CSVDTGGETQYF	TGCAGCGTTGATACAGGGGGGGAGACCCAGTACTTC
TRBV10-2	-	TRBD1	TRBJ2-1	CASRTGTGNYNEQFF	TGCGCCAGCAGGACCGGGACAGGGAACTACAATGAGCAGTTCTTC
TRBV11-1	few	TRBD2	TRBJ2-1	CASSWTSGGLSYNEQFF	TGTGCCAGCAGCTGGACTAGCGGGGGCCTCTCCTACAATGAGCAGTTCTTC
TRBV28	once	-	TRBJ1-6	CASSLLGDHYNSPLHF	TGTGCCAGCAGTTTATTAGGGGATCACTATAATTCACCCCTCCACTTT
TRBV6-1	-	TRBD2	TRBJ2-5	CATTEGIAGQETQYF	TGTGCCACCACGGAGGGTATAGCGGGACAAGAGACCCAGTACTTC
TRBV19	-	TRBD2	TRBJ2-1	CASSPRVAGDPHEQFF	TGTGCCAGTAGTCCCCGGGTAGCGGGAGATCCCCATGAGCAGTTCTTC
TRBV13	-	TRBD1	TRBJ2-3	CASSFGATGGRDTQYF	TGTGCCAGCAGCTTTGGTGCTACAGGGGGTAGGGATACGCAGTATTTT
TRBV6-1	-	TRBD1	TRBJ1-1	CASYQDRALVEAFF	TGTGCCAGCTACCAGGACAGGGCCCTTGTTGAAGCTTTCTTT
TRBV7-2	-	-	TRBJ2-7	CASSSLGARGNEQYF	TGTGCCAGCAGCTCCCTGGGAGCAAGAGGGAACGAGCAGTACTTC
TRBV30	-	TRBD2	TRBJ2-5	CAWSSGGARRGETQYF	TGTGCCTGGAGCAGCGGGGGGGCGAGGAGAGGAGAGACCCAGTACTTC
TRBV5-4	once	TRBD2	TRBJ2-1	CASSETSGGKDEQFF	TGTGCCAGCAGCGAGACTAGCGGGGGGAAGGATGAGCAGTTCTTC
TRBV10-1	-	-	TRBJ2-3	CASSDSGHQSSEWYF	TGCGCCAGCAGTGATAGCGGCCATCAATCCTCCGAGTGGTATTTT
TRBV18	-	TRBD1	TRBJ2-6	CASSPGKPGTVSGANVLTF	TGTGCCAGCTCACCCGGCAAGCCCGGGACAGTCTCTGGGGCCAACGTCCTGACTTTC
TRBV6-5	-	-	TRBJ2-4	CASSSLAKNIQYF	TGTGCCAGCAGTTCTTTAGCCAAAAACATTCAGTACTTC
TRBV7-8	-	TRBD1	TRBJ2-7	CASSPLTGGNEQYF	TGTGCCAGCAGCCCCTTGACAGGGGGAAACGAGCAGTACTTC
TRBV11-2	-	TRBD2	TRBJ2-3	CASSPRRGADTQYF	TGTGCCAGCAGCCCCCGGCGGGGGGCAGATACGCAGTATTTT
TRBV4-1	-	-	TRBJ1-1	CASSQQGTLTEAFF	TGCGCCAGCAGCCAGCAGGGTACCCTCACTGAAGCTTTCTTT
TRBV27	-	-	TRBJ2-1	CASSFGGSKNEQFF	TGTGCCAGCAGTTTCGGCGGGTCTAAGAATGAGCAGTTCTTC
TRBV28	once	TRBD1	TRBJ2-3	CASSPTTGQGAPDTQYF	TGTGCCAGCAGTCCTACTACCGGACAGGGGGCGCCGGATACGCAGTATTTT